The 3 T cell receptor beta chains reported below all come from one sample, sequenced in a study of control samples from healthy donors and cancer patients. Libraries were prepared by immunoSEQ multiplex PCR; TCRdb keeps only in-frame clonotypes and omits some of them. The repertoire holds about 110,000 clones, with 70% to 85% as singletons. Sequenced: blood. These TCRs come from a man between 18 and 35 years old in good health.

V and J are TRBV5-1 and TRBJ1-3, with 8 bases lining up with TRBD1. Germline CDR1 reads SGHRS; CDR2 reads YFSETQ. The CDR3 is 18 amino acids. V shed 4 bases and J 0 bases; nucleotides not matched to a gene: 12. The CDR3 sequence: CASSGGQGALHSGNTIYF. The DNA for the CDR3 is TGCGCCAGCAGCGGCGGACAGGGTGCACTTCACTCTGGAAACACCATATATTTT.

This sequence joins TRBV18 and TRBJ2-6, with D perhaps TRBD1 or TRBD2 (5 bases each). The germline V gene encodes CDR1 KGHSH and CDR2 LQKENI. The CDR3 contains 18 residues. V was trimmed by 3 bases and J by 12 bases, leaving 27 bases between them. The chain's CDR3 is CASSPSGTPMRGNIVLTF. The CDR3 bases are TGTGCCAGCTCACCTTCGGGCACTCCTATGAGGGGTAATATCGTCCTGACTTTC. Drawing the rest from reference TRBV18 and TRBJ2-6, the complete variable domain is NAGVMQNPRHLVRRRGQEARLRCSPMKGHSHVYWYRQLPEEGLKFMVYLQKENIIDESGMPKERFSAEFPKEGPSILRIQQVVRGDSAAYFCASSPSGTPMRGNIVLTFGAGSRLTVL.

This clone was counted once. The rearrangement links TRBV5-1 to TRBJ2-1, with 7 bases fitting TRBD2. Germline V gene sequence: CDR1 SGHRS, CDR2 YFSETQ. The CDR3 spans 16 residues. The J segment lost 4 bases and the V segment lost 1 base, leaving 8 bases of the junction unmatched. CDR3 residues: CASSLMTGLSYNEQFF. CDR3 nucleotide sequence: TGCGCCAGCAGCTTGATGACGGGACTAAGTTACAATGAGCAGTTCTTC.